These 10 T cell receptor beta chains originate from one sample sequenced in a study of Ad26.COV2.S vaccination and SARS-CoV-2 variants. Only in-frame clones appear in the TCRdb table, and some are missing; sequencing was by immunoSEQ multiplex PCR. Of about 350,000 clones listed, 92% are singletons. The sample consisted of peripheral blood, taken after recovery from COVID-19. These receptors all come from a human donor who had recovered from COVID-19.

V usage is TRBV25-1 and J usage is TRBJ2-7; D is unresolved. Trimming stripped 8 bases from V and 0 bases from J, with 11 bases between. The CDR3 is made up of 13 amino acids. The germline CDR1 and CDR2 sequences are MGHDK and SYGVNS. CDR3 residues: CASQGPYSYEQYF. The CDR3 DNA is TGTGCCAGCCAAGGACCGTACTCCTACGAGCAGTACTTC.

The rearrangement joins TRBV7-2 to TRBJ2-3; TRBD2 is a possible D gene (7 bases). V shed 5 bases and J shed 4 bases, with 19 bases lying between them. The length of the CDR3 is 16 residues. The germline gives CDR1 SGHTA, CDR2 FQGNSA. The CDR3 is CASSPWTRGRADTQYF. Written as DNA, the CDR3 is TGTGCCAGCAGCCCCTGGACTAGGGGGAGGGCAGATACGCAGTATTTT. Based on the CDR3 plus reference TRBV7-2 and TRBJ2-3, the full variable domain is GAGVSQSPSNKVTEKGKDVELRCDPISGHTALYWYRQSLGQGLEFLIYFQGNSAPDKSGLPSDRFSAERTGGSVSTLTIQRTQQEDSAVYLCASSPWTRGRADTQYFGPGTRLTVL.

This clone is a singleton in its sample. This chain links TRBV6-4 with TRBJ1-2; 7 positions agree with TRBD1. Germline V gene lookup returns CDR1 MRHNA and CDR2 SNTAGT. V shed 8 bases and J 4 bases; nucleotides not matched to a gene: 13. CDR3 length: 15 amino acids. This CDR3 reads CASPNPEGQSYGYTF. CDR3 sequence (DNA): TGTGCCAGCCCGAACCCAGAGGGACAGAGCTATGGCTACACCTTC.

The rearrangement joins TRBV14 to TRBJ2-7, with D possibly being TRBD2 (7 bases). Germline-derived CDR1 and CDR2 are SGHDN and FVKESK. The length of the CDR3 is 14 residues. The V end was cut by 1 base, the J end by 3 bases, with 10 bases between. In DNA form, the CDR3 reads TGTGCCAGCAGCCAAGTGGGAGGGGGCTACGAGCAGTACTTC. Protein: CASSQVGGGYEQYF.

V and J are TRBV5-1 and TRBJ2-3, with 11 nucleotides matching TRBD2. V trimming: 7 bases; J trimming: 6 bases; junction bases outside the gene matches: 10. The CDR3 has 15 amino acids. CDR1 SGHRS and CDR2 YFSETQ come from the germline V gene. DNA for the CDR3: TGCGCCAGCTCACTAGCGGGGGTTGGAATCGATACGCAGTATTTT. As protein: CASSLAGVGIDTQYF.

In its sample, this clone was seen once. The rearrangement uses TRBV9 and TRBJ1-6, with D possibly being TRBD1 (5 bases). The V end was cut by 1 base, the J end by 9 bases, with 8 bases between. This CDR3 spans 13 amino acids. The germline V gene has CDR1 SGDLS and CDR2 YYNGEE. CDR3 residues: CASSVTGGSPLHF. The CDR3 bases are TGTGCCAGCAGCGTAACGGGGGGTTCACCCCTCCACTTT.

This clone was seen a handful of times. This sequence joins TRBV19 and TRBJ1-1; tentative D call: TRBD1 (5 bases). Germline CDR1 and CDR2: LNHDA and SQIVND (reference sequence). The CDR3 has 14 residues. Trimming removed 3 bases from V and 4 bases from J, with 12 bases in between. Written as DNA, the CDR3 is TGTGCCAGTAGTATTTGGCAGGGCATCACTGAAGCTTTCTTT. It translates to CASSIWQGITEAFF. Looking up the rest from reference TRBV19 and TRBJ1-1 gives the full variable domain: DGGITQSPKYLFRKEGQNVTLSCEQNLNHDAMYWYRQDPGQGLRLIYYSQIVNDFQKGDIAEGYSVSREKKESFPLTVTSAQKNPTAFYLCASSIWQGITEAFFGQGTRLTVV.

The chain uses TRBV7-3 and TRBJ2-1; 10 nucleotides match TRBD2. V lost 2 bases to trimming and J lost 5 bases; unmatched junction nucleotides: 6. Germline CDR1 SGHTA, CDR2 FQGTGA. The CDR3 sequence is 16 residues long. The CDR3 loop reads CASSLRLAGDNNEQFF. The CDR3 DNA sequence: TGTGCCAGCAGCTTACGTCTAGCGGGGGATAACAATGAGCAGTTCTTC.

The V and J genes are TRBV12-3 or TRBV12-4 and TRBJ1-1; D is undetermined. This CDR3 contains 13 residues. V was clipped by 3 bases and J by 4 bases, with 9 bases between them. In DNA form, the CDR3 reads TGTGCCAGCAGTTTGATTGGGAGCACTGAAGCTTTCTTT. It translates to CASSLIGSTEAFF.

This clone was seen only once. The CDR3 spells CASSLWSDTQYF. CDR3 sequence (DNA): TGTGCCAGCAGTTTATGGTCGGATACGCAGTATTTT. The chain combines TRBV28 with TRBJ2-3; D remains unclear. The germline V gene has CDR1 MDHEN and CDR2 SYDVKM. The CDR3 is 12 amino acids. V lost 0 bases and J 6 bases, leaving 4 bases between the germline ends.